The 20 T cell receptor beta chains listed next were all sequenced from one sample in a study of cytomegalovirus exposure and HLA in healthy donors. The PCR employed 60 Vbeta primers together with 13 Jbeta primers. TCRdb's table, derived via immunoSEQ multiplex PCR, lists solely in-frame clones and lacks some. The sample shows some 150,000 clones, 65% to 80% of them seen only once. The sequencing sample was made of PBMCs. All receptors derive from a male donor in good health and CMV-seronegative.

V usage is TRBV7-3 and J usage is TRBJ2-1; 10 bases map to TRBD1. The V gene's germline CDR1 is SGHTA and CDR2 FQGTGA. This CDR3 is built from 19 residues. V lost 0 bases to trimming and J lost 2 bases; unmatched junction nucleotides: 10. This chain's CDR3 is CASSLTPTGTGEAYNEQFF. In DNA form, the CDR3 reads TGTGCCAGCAGCTTAACCCCCACCGGGACAGGGGAGGCCTACAATGAGCAGTTCTTC. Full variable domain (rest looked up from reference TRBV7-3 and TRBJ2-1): GAGVSQTPSNKVTEKGKYVELRCDPISGHTALYWYRQSLGQGPEFLIYFQGTGAADDSGLPNDRFFAVRPEGSVSTLKIQRTERGDSAVYLCASSLTPTGTGEAYNEQFFGPGTRLTVL.

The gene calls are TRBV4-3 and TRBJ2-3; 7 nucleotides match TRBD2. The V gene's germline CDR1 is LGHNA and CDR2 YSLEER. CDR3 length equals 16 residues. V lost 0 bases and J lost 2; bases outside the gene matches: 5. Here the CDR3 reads CASSQDPRGNTDTQYF. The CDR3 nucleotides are TGCGCCAGCAGCCAAGATCCGCGGGGGAACACAGATACGCAGTATTTT.

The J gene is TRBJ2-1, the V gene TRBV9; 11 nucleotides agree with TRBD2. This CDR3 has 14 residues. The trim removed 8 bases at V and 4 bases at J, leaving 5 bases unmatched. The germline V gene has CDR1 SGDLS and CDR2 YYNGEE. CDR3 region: CARGGLAEYNEQFF. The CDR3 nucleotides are TGTGCCAGGGGGGGACTAGCGGAGTACAATGAGCAGTTCTTC.

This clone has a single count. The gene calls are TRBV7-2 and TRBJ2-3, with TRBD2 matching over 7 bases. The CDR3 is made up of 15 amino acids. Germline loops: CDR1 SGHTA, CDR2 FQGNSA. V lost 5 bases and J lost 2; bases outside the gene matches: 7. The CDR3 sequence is CASSPRRGNTDTQYF. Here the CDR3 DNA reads TGTGCCAGCAGCCCCCGGCGGGGGAACACAGATACGCAGTATTTT.

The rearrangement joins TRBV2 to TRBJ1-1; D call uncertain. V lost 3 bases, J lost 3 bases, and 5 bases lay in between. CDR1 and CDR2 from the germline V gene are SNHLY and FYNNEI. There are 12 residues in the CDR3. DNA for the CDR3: TGTGCCAGCAGTGATTCAGACACTGAAGCTTTCTTT. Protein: CASSDSDTEAFF.

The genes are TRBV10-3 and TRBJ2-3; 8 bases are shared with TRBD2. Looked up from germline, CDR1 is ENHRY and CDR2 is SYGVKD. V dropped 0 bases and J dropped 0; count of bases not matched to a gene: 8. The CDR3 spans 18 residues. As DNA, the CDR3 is TGTGCCATCAGTGAGTCTATAGTCGGGGGGGGAAGCACAGATACGCAGTATTTT. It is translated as CAISESIVGGGSTDTQYF.

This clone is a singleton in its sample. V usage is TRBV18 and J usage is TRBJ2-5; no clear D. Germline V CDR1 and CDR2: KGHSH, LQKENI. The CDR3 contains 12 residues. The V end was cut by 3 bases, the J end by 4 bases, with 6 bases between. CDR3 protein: CASSPRLETQYF. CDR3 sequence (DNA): TGTGCCAGCTCACCGCGCTTAGAGACCCAGTACTTC.

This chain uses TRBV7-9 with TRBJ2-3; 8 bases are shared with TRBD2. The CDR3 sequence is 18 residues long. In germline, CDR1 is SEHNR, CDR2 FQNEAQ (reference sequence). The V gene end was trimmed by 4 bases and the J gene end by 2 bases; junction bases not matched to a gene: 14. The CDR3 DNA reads TGTGCCAGCAGCTCACATTATTCAGCGGGGGAGCTCACAGATACGCAGTATTTT. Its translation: CASSSHYSAGELTDTQYF.

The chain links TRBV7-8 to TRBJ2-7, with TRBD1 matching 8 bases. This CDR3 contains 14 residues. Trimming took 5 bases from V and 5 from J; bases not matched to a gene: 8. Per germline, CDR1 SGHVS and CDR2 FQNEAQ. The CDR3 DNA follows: TGTGCCAGCAGCCCGACAGGGGCCGGGGACGAGCAGTACTTC. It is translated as CASSPTGAGDEQYF.

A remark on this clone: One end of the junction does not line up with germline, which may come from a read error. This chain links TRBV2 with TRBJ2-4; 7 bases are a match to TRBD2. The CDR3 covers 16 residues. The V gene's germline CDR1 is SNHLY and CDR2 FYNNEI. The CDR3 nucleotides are TGTGCCAGCAGTGAAGGGGGGGGGATAGCCAAAAACAGTCAGTACTTC. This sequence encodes CASSEGGGIAKNSQYF.

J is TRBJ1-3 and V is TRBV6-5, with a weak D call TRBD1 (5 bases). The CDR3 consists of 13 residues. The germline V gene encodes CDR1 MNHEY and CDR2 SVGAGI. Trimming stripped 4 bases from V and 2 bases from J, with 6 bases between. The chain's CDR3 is CASSSRAGNTIYF. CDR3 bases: TGTGCCAGCAGTTCCAGGGCTGGAAACACCATATATTTT.

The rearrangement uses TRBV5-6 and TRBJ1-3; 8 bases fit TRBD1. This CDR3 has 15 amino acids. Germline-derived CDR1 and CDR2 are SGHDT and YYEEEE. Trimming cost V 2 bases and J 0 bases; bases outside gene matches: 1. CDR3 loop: CASSLTGGSGNTIYF. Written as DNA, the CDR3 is TGTGCCAGCAGCTTAACAGGGGGCTCTGGAAACACCATATATTTT.

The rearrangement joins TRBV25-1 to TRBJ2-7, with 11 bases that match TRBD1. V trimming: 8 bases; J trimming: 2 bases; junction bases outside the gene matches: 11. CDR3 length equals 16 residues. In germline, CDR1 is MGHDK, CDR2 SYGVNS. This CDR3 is CASSPMPGQGAYEQYF. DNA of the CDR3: TGTGCCAGCTCCCCTATGCCGGGACAGGGGGCCTACGAGCAGTACTTC.

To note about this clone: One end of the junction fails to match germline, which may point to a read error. This chain's CDR3 is CVSRNTGSGNTIYF. In nucleotides, the CDR3 is TGTGTCAGCAGAAACACAGGGTCAGGAAACACCATATATTTT. The genes are TRBV6-5 and TRBJ1-3; possible D gene TRBD1, 6 bases. The length of the CDR3 is 14 residues. Germline V gives CDR1 MNHEY, CDR2 SVGAGI.

The CDR3 DNA reads TGTGCCAGCAGTGCCCAGGGAAGCGATGAGCAGTTCTTC. This codes for CASSAQGSDEQFF. The chain joins TRBV6-1 to TRBJ2-1; D perhaps matches TRBD1 (5 bases). The CDR3 loop spans 13 amino acids. V was cut by 4 bases and J by 8 bases, with 12 bases left in between. Germline assignment: CDR1 MNHNS and CDR2 SASEGT.

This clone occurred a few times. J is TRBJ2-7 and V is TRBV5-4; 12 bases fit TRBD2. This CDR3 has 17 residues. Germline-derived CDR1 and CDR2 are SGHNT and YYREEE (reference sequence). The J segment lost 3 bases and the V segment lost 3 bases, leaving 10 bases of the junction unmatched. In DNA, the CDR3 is TGTGCCAGCAGCTCCCGTCCTAGCGGGAGGGCTCTCTACGAGCAGTACTTC. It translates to CASSSRPSGRALYEQYF.

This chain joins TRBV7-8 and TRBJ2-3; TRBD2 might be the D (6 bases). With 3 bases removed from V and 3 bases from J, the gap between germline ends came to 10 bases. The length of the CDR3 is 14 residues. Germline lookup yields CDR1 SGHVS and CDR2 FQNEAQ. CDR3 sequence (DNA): TGTGCCAGCAGCTTCCTAGCGTGGACAGATACGCAGTATTTT. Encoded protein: CASSFLAWTDTQYF. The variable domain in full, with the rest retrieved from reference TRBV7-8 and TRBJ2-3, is GAGVSQSPRYKVAKRGQDVALRCDPISGHVSLFWYQQALGQGPEFLTYFQNEAQLDKSGLPSDRFFAERPEGSVSTLKIQRTQQEDSAVYLCASSFLAWTDTQYFGPGTRLTVL.

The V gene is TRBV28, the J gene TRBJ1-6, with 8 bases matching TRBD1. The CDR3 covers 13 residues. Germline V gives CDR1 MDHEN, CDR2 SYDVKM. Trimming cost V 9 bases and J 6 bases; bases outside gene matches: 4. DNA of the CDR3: TGTGCCAGTATGGACAGGGTTAATTCACCCCTCCACTTT. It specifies CASMDRVNSPLHF.

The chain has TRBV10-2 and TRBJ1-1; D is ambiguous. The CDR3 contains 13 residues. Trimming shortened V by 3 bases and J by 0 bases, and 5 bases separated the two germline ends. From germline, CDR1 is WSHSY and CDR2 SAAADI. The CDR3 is CASSDELNTEAFF. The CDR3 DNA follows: TGCGCCAGCAGTGATGAGCTGAACACTGAAGCTTTCTTT.

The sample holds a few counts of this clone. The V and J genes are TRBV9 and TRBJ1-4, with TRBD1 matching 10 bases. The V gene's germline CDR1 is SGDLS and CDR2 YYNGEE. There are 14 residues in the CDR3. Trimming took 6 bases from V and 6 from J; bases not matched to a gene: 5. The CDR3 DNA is TGTGCCAGCATAGGGGACAGGGGTTATGAAAAACTGTTTTTT. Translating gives CASIGDRGYEKLFF.